The text below deals with one T cell receptor beta chain. This CDR3 spans 16 amino acids. Unmatched junction bases numbered 5, after V lost 0 bases and J lost 4 bases. Germline assignment: CDR1 ENHRY and CDR2 SYGVKD. This record belongs to a study of blood T cell repertoires in COVID-19. Study summary: Recovery among Cohort 3 donors was established by two negative PCRs, clearance, or symptom resolution. Samples taken during acute and convalescent COVID-19 were collected in the United States, Italy and Spain.

As handled by the study authors: Amplification with reference gene primers provided the estimates of nucleated cell counts. Here immunoSEQ multiplex PCR was the method, and the copy in TCRdb shows in-frame clones only, minus some. V, J and clone size derive from that table, while D and trimming were established from the DNA sequence. Among some 190,000 clones listed, about 86% were seen once. This rearrangement joins TRBV10-3 to TRBJ1-4, with 7 positions matching TRBD1. Sequences were obtained from PBMCs or T cells enriched from blood (not recorded which). The TCR was taken from a woman aged 35 to 49 in a cohort exposed to, infected with or recovered from COVID-19 (not recorded which). CDR3 DNA sequence: TGTGCCATCAGTGAGTCTACAGGGGCGAGTAATGAAAAACTGTTTTTT. This codes for CAISESTGASNEKLFF.